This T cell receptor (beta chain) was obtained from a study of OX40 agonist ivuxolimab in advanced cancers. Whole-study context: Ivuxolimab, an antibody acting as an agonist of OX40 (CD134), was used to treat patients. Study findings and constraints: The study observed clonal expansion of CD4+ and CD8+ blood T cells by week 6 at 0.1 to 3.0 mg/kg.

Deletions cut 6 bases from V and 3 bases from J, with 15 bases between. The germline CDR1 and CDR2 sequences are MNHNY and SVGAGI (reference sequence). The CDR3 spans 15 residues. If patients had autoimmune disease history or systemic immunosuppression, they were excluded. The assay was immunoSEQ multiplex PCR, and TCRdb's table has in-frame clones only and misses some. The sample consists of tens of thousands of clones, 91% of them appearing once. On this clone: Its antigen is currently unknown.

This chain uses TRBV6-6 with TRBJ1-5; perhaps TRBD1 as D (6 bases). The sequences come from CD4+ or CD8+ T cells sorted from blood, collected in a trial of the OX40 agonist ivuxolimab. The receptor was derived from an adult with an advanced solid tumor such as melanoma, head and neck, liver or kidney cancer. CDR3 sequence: CASSPGQTYNQPQHF. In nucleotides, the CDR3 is TGTGCCAGCAGCCCAGGACAGACCTACAATCAGCCCCAGCATTTT.